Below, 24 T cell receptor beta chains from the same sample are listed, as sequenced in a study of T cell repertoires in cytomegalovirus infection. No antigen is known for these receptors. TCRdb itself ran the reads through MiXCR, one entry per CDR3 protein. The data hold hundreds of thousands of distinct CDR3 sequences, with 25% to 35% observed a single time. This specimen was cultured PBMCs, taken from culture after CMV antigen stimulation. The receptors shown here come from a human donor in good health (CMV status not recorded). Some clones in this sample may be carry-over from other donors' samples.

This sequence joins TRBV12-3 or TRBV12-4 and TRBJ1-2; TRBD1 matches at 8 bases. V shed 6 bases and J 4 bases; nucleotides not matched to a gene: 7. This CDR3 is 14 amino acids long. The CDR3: CASSGQGGRYGYTF. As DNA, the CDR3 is TGTGCCAGCAGCGGACAGGGTGGTCGCTATGGCTACACCTTC.

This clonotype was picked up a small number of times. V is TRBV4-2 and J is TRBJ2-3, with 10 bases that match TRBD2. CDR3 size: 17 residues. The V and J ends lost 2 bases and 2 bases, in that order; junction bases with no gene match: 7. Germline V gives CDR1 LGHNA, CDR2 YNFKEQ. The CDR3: CASSQSGSGRATDTQYF. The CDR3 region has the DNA TGTGCCAGCAGCCAATCCGGCAGCGGGAGGGCCACAGATACGCAGTATTTT.

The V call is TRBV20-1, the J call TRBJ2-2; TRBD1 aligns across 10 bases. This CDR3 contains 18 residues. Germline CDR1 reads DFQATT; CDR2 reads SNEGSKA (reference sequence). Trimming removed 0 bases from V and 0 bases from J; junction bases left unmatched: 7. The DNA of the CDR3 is TGCAGTGCTAGAGACCCCTCAGGACAGGGGGCGAACACCGGGGAGCTGTTTTTT. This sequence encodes CSARDPSGQGANTGELFF.

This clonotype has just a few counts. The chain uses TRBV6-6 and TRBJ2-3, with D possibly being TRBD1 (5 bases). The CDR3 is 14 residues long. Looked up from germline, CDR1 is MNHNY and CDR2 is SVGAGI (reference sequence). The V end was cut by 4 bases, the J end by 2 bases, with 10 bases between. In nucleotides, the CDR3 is TGTGCCAGCAGTTCCTGGGGCCCCACAGATACGCAGTATTTT. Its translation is CASSSWGPTDTQYF.

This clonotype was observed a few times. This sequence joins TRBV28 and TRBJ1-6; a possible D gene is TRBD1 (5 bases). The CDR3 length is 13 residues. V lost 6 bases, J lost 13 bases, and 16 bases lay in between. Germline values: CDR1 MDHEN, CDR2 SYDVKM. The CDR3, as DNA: TGTGCCAGCAGAAATACCGGGACGGGTCCCCTCCACTTT. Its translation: CASRNTGTGPLHF.

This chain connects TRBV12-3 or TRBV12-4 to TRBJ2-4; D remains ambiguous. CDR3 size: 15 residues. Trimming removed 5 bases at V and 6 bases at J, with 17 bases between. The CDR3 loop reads CASSLSSDWGNIQYF. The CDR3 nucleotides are TGTGCCAGCAGTCTTTCCTCCGATTGGGGAAACATTCAGTACTTC.

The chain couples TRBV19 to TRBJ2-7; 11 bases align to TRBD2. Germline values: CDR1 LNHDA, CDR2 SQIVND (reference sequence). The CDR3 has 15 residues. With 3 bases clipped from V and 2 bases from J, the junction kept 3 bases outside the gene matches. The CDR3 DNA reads TGTGCCAGTAGTATTCGACTAGCGGGGACCTACGAGCAGTACTTC. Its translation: CASSIRLAGTYEQYF.

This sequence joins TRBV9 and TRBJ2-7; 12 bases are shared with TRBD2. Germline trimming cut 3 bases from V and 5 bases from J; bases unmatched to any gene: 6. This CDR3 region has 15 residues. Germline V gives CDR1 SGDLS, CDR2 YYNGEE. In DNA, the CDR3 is TGTGCCAGCAGCGCCGGACTAGCGGGATTACACGAGCAGTACTTC. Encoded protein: CASSAGLAGLHEQYF.

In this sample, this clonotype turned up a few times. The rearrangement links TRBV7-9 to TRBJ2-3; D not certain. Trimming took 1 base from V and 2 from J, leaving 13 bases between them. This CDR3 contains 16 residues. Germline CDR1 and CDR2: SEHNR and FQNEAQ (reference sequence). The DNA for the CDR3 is TGTGCCAGCAGCTTAGAGGCCGGGTCCCCCACAGATACGCAGTATTTT. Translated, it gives CASSLEAGSPTDTQYF.

CDR3 sequence: CASSPAADEKLFF. DNA for the CDR3: TGTGCCAGCAGCCCCGCGGCCGATGAAAAACTGTTTTTT. The V gene is TRBV7-8, the J gene TRBJ1-4; D is ambiguous. This CDR3 is 13 amino acids long. The V end was cut by 5 bases, the J end by 6 bases, with 10 bases between. The V gene's germline CDR1 is SGHVS and CDR2 FQNEAQ.

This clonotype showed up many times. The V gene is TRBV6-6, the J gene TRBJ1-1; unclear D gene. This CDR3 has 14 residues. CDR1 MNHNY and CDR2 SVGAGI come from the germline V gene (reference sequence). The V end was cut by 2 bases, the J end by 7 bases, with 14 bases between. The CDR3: CASSYAPGIFEAFF. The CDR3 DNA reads TGTGCCAGCAGTTACGCCCCGGGGATTTTTGAAGCTTTCTTT.

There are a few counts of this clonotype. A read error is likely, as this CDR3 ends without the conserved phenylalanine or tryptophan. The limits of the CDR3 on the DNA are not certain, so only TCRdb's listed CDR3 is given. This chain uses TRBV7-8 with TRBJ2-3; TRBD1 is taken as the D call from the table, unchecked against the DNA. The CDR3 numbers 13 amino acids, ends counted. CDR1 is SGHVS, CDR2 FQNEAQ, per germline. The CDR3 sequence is CASSANRDRGFNL.

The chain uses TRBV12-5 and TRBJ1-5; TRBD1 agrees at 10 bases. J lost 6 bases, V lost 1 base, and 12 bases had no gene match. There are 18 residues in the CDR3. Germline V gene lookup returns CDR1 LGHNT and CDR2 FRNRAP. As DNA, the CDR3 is TGTGCTAGTGGTTTGGCCCAGGGTGGCGACAGGGGGCGTCAGCCCCAGCATTTT. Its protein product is CASGLAQGGDRGRQPQHF.

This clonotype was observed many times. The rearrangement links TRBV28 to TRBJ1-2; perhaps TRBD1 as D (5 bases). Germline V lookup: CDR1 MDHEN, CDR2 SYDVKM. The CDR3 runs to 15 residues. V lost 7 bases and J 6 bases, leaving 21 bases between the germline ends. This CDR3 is CASIRDRGSYNGYTF. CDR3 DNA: TGTGCCAGCATTAGGGACCGAGGTAGTTACAATGGCTACACCTTC.

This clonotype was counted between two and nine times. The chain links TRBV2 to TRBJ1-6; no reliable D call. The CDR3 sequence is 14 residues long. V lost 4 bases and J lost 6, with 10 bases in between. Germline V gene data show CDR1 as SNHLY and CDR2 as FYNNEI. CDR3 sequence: CASSGRGSNSPLHF. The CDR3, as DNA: TGTGCCAGCAGTGGGCGGGGAAGTAATTCACCCCTCCACTTT.

The CDR3, as DNA: TGCGCCAGCAGCTTATTAGCGGGGGTAAACAATGAGCAGTTCTTC. Residues: CASSLLAGVNNEQFF. The V call is TRBV5-1, the J call TRBJ2-1; 9 bases agree with TRBD2. Germline trimming cut 2 bases from V and 5 bases from J; bases unmatched to any gene: 5. The CDR3 extends over 15 amino acids. Germline CDR1 is SGHRS and CDR2 is YFSETQ. The full variable domain, with the rest looked up from reference TRBV5-1 and TRBJ2-1, is KAGVTQTPRYLIKTRGQQVTLSCSPISGHRSVSWYQQTPGQGLQFLFEYFSETQRNKGNFPGRFSGRQFSNSRSEMNVSTLELGDSALYLCASSLLAGVNNEQFFGPGTRLTVL.

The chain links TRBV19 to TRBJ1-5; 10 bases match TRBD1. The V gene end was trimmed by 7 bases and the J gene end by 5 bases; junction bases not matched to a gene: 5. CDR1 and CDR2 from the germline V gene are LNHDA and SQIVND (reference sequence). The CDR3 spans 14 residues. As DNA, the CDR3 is TGTGCCAGTACACAGGGACAGGGGTATCAGCCCCAGCATTTT. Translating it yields CASTQGQGYQPQHF.

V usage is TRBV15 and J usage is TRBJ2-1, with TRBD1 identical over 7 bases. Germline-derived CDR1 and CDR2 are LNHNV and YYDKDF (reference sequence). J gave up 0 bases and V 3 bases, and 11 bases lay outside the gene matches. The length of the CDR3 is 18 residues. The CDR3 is CATSSSRTGTVSYNEQFF. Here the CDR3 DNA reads TGTGCCACCAGCAGTTCCCGGACAGGAACCGTCTCCTACAATGAGCAGTTCTTC.

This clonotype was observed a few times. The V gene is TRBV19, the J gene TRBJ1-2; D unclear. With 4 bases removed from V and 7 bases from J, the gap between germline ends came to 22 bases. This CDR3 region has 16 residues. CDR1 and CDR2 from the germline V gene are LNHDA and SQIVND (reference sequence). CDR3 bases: TGTGCCAGTAGTACGACGTTTGGGCAGAGGAGAATTGGCTACACCTTC. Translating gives CASSTTFGQRRIGYTF.

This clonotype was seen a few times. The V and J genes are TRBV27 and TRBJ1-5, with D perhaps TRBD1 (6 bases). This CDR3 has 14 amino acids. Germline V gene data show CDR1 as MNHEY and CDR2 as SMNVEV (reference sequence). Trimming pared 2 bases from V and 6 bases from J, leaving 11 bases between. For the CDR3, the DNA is TGTGCCAGCAGTTTACGCCAGGGGTTTCAGCCCCAGCATTTT. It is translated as CASSLRQGFQPQHF.

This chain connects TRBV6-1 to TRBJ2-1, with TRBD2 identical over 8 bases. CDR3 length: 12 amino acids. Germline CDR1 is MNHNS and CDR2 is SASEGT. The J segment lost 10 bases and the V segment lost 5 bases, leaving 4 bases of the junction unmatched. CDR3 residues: CASSSPGGEQFF. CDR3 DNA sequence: TGTGCCAGCAGTTCCCCGGGGGGGGAGCAGTTCTTC.

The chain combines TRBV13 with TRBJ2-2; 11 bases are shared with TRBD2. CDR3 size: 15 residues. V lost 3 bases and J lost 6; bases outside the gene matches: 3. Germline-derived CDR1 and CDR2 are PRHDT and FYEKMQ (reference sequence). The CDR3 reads CASSLSTSGAGELFF. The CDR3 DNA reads TGTGCCAGCAGCTTGTCGACTAGCGGGGCCGGGGAGCTGTTTTTT.

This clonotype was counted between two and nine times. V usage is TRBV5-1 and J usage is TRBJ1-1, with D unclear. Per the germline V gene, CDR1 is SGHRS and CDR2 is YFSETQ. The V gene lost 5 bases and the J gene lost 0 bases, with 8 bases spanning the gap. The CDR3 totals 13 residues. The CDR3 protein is CASRRTLNTEAFF. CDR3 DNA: TGCGCCAGCAGAAGAACTTTGAACACTGAAGCTTTCTTT.

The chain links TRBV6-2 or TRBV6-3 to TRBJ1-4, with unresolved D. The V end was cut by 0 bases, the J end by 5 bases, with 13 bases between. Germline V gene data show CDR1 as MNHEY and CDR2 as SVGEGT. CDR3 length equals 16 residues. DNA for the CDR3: TGTGCCAGCAGTTACTCGGCTTACAAGGAGAATGAAAAACTGTTTTTT. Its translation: CASSYSAYKENEKLFF.